Included here is one T cell receptor (beta chain) sequence, with context. It lacks a known antigen. Base qualities are not at hand, and no much larger clone is one base apart. The CDR3 covers 13 residues, taking in both the cysteine and the phenylalanine. Only the CDR3 region is kept as DNA, spanning 39 bases read in frame from base 1. The germline ends are 10 bases apart after V is trimmed by 8 bases and J by 0 bases. The germline V gene gives CDR1 as MNHEY and CDR2 as SVGAGI. The immunoSEQ Assay, a bias-controlled multiplex PCR, was used to amplify TCRbeta CDR3 regions from genomic DNA. Per the authors' processing: The number of nucleated cells in each sample was estimated by amplification of reference gene primers within the assay. To quantify the absolute abundance of each unique TCRbeta CDR3 rearrangement, sequence reads were collapsed and filtered. For each sample, productive Simpson clonality was calculated as the square root of Simpson's diversity index over productive rearrangements. TCRdb holds this immuneACCESS table with in-frame rearrangements only. Some clones are missing; in checked studies, unresolved V genes explain under half, and the rest has no known cause. V, J and clone size are taken as reported in that table, and D and trimming were inferred from the DNA itself. This sample has more than 110,000 clones in its table, and 80% to 85% of those were observed once. About 5.5% of the sample comes from the top ten.

This sample stems from a study of blood T cell repertoires in COVID-19 (TCRdb year 2020). For context, the study as a whole: Collaborator samples came from the United States, Italy and Spain and covered acute and convalescent phases of COVID-19. The material from the prospective study consisted of cDNA or gDNA derived from T cells, B-cell-depleted T cells, or PBMCs. Subjects who had been exposed to COVID-19, were actively infected with it, or had recovered from it provided the deeply sampled blood TCRbeta repertoires that made up the dataset. The repertoires were released in a freely available public database meant as a resource for research on the immune response to SARS-CoV-2. Samples were obtained from the ongoing ImmuneRACE study (first 160 participants) and from approximately 1,200 subjects provided by 6 global collaborators. Nearly every sample came with metadata listing a de-identified subject ID, COVID-19 status, age in years and sex. Where HLA class I and class II types were available, the types were taken from metadata supplied by the sample provider, not from assay-based typing. Summary of the overall study and its limitations: How much clinical and demographic metadata was included differed by source and by participant, and the metadata was provided uncurated.

Participants in the prospective study were aged about 18 to 90 years, lived in under 30 United States geographic areas, and enrolled through a virtual design. In the prospective study, participants were assigned to cohorts based on the clinical history participants reported in a screening survey and a study questionnaire. In the prospective study, whole blood, serum and a nasopharyngeal or oropharyngeal swab were collected from each participant by mobile phlebotomists. Over an approximately 2-month period, participants in the prospective study had the option of providing additional blood draws and questionnaires. Prospective study blood samples were shipped either frozen or at room temperature before DNA extraction.

The sequenced sample was PBMCs or T cells enriched from blood (not recorded which). The sequence came from a man in his forties with acute COVID-19. Recombination connected TRBV6-5 to TRBJ1-1; the D gene is perhaps TRBD1, from 5 matching bases. The DNA reads TGTGCCAGCTCGACAGACCTGAACACTGAAGCTTTCTTT. Translated, it reads CASSTDLNTEAFF.